The next 5 T cell receptor beta chains were all read from a single sample in a study of cytomegalovirus exposure and HLA in healthy donors (dated by TCRdb to 2015 to 2018). Libraries were built with the immunoSEQ multiplex PCR assay. The multiplex PCR relied on a mix of 60 forward primers for TCR Vbeta segments and 13 reverse primers for TCR Jbeta segments. TCRdb provides this immuneACCESS table in a form limited to in-frame rearrangements. Some clones are lacking; in checked studies, under half of them reflect an unresolved V gene, and why the rest are absent is not known. The sample has 110,000 to 150,000 clones on record, around 80% of them singletons. The top ten constitute approximately 8.2% of the sample. Sequenced input: PBMCs. The source of these receptors is a woman aged 50 to 60 in good health and CMV-seropositive.

The gene calls are TRBV5-1 and TRBJ1-2; maybe TRBD1 (5 bases). The CDR3 covers 13 residues. V dropped 0 bases and J dropped 8 bases, with 11 bases sitting between them. Germline loops: CDR1 SGHRS, CDR2 YFSETQ. Here the CDR3 reads CASSLDMGQGYTF. CDR3 in DNA: TGCGCCAGCAGCTTGGATATGGGGCAAGGCTACACCTTC.

The chain is built from TRBV6-6 and TRBJ1-1; 9 bases are a match to TRBD1. Germline-derived CDR1 and CDR2 are MNHNY and SVGAGI (reference sequence). This CDR3 spans 15 amino acids. J lost 2 bases, V lost 0 bases, and 1 base had no gene match. This CDR3 is CASSYSGQGNTEAFF. CDR3 DNA: TGTGCCAGCAGTTACTCGGGACAGGGAAACACTGAAGCTTTCTTT.

The chain is built from TRBV27 and TRBJ2-7; TRBD1 agrees at 9 bases. V was clipped by 4 bases and J by 2 bases; unmatched bases: 3. The CDR3 length is 14 residues. Germline-derived CDR1 and CDR2 are MNHEY and SMNVEV (reference sequence). The CDR3, as DNA: TGTGCCAGCAGTTCCCGGGACAGGGCCTACGAGCAGTACTTC. Protein product: CASSSRDRAYEQYF.

This clone was seen only a few times. The chain recombines TRBV7-2 with TRBJ1-2, with 9 bases matching TRBD1. J was trimmed by 1 base and V by 5 bases; bases with no gene match: 2. The CDR3 length is 14 residues. Germline V gene data show CDR1 as SGHTA and CDR2 as FQGNSA. The CDR3 DNA sequence: TGTGCCAGCAGCGCGGACAGGGGTAACTATGGCTACACCTTC. Its protein product is CASSADRGNYGYTF.

The sample holds a few counts of this clone. This rearrangement joins TRBV2 to TRBJ1-1; D is perhaps TRBD1 (6 bases). Between the trimmed V and J ends, which lost 3 bases and 1 base, there was a span of 12 bases. The CDR3 is 15 residues long. Germline CDR1 is SNHLY and CDR2 is FYNNEI. CDR3 in amino acids: CASSDWSRGNTEAFF. The DNA for the CDR3 is TGTGCCAGCAGTGATTGGAGCAGGGGGAACACTGAAGCTTTCTTT.